This entry lists 24 T cell receptor beta chains sequenced from one sample in a study of shared clonotypes between healthy human individuals (dated by TCRdb to about 2020). Library preparation used the immunoSEQ multiplex PCR assay. TCRdb stores this immuneACCESS table with in-frame sequences only. Part of the clones is absent; in the studies checked, under half of the shortfall reflects unresolved V genes, and no reason is known for the rest. In this sample the table shows around 750,000 clones, around two thirds of which occur a single time. About 1.8% of the sample is taken by the ten largest. Specimen: memory CD4+ T cells sorted from blood. The cell subset or site label, as the study defines it: CD45RA-negative fraction. The receptor set was obtained from a woman in her twenties or thirties in good health.

The genes are TRBV5-1 and TRBJ2-4, with D uncertain. This CDR3 spans 14 amino acids. V was shortened by 5 bases and J by 4 bases, with 13 bases between the two germline ends. Germline V gene lookup returns CDR1 SGHRS and CDR2 YFSETQ. Here the CDR3 DNA reads TGCGCCAGCAGGAGCCGGGCTGAGAAAAACATTCAGTACTTC. Its protein is CASRSRAEKNIQYF.

The genes are TRBV6-1 and TRBJ2-4, with TRBD1 matching 9 bases. The junction had 8 bases not matched to a gene; V was cut back by 9 bases and J by 5 bases. Germline CDR1 MNHNS, CDR2 SASEGT. The CDR3 length is 14 residues. The CDR3, as DNA: TGTGCCAGTGATAAGGGACAGGGCGAAAACATTCAGTACTTC. Translating it yields CASDKGQGENIQYF.

The chain has TRBV2 and TRBJ1-5, with a weak D call TRBD1 (6 bases). V was trimmed by 2 bases and J by 0 bases, leaving 8 bases between them. The CDR3 consists of 15 residues. CDR1 and CDR2 (germline): SNHLY, FYNNEI. CDR3 nucleotides: TGTGCCAGCAGTGAAACAGGGCATAGCAATCAGCCCCAGCATTTT. It yields the protein CASSETGHSNQPQHF. Using reference TRBV2 and TRBJ1-5 for the parts outside the CDR3, the full variable domain is EPEVTQTPSHQVTQMGQEVILRCVPISNHLYFYWYRQILGQKVEFLVSFYNNEISEKSEIFDDQFSVERPDGSNFTLKIRSTKLEDSAMYFCASSETGHSNQPQHFGDGTRLSIL.

This clone was recorded many times. The chain links TRBV18 to TRBJ1-5, with D uncertain. From germline, CDR1 is KGHSH and CDR2 LQKENI. The CDR3 is 15 amino acids. The V end was cut by 3 bases, the J end by 4 bases, with 13 bases between. The CDR3 nucleotides are TGTGCCAGCTCACCGCCGGGATCAGGTAATCAGCCCCAGCATTTT. Amino acids: CASSPPGSGNQPQHF.

Many counts were recorded for this clone. The chain recombines TRBV6-1 with TRBJ2-7, with no clear D. Germline lookup yields CDR1 MNHNS and CDR2 SASEGT. CDR3 length: 13 residues. Trimming stripped 3 bases from V and 7 bases from J, with 13 bases between. The CDR3 region has the DNA TGTGCCAGCAGTGAGCCCCTCTCCAGGGAGCAGTACTTC. Its translation is CASSEPLSREQYF.

V and J are TRBV29-1 and TRBJ2-3; a possible D gene is TRBD2 (6 bases). Trimming cost V 7 bases and J 6 bases, with 14 bases left between them. There are 12 residues in the CDR3. From germline, CDR1 is SQVTM and CDR2 ANQGSEA. CDR3 sequence reads: CSASRGLDTQYF. Here the CDR3 DNA reads TGCAGCGCCAGTCGGGGGTTGGATACGCAGTATTTT.

Points on this clone: This sample also contains other DNA sequences that code for the same CDR3. This chain connects TRBV28 to TRBJ1-1; maybe TRBD1 (6 bases). Germline CDR1 is MDHEN and CDR2 is SYDVKM. The CDR3 consists of 11 residues. Trimming took off 10 bases at V and 1 base at J, with 7 bases between the two ends. The CDR3 here is CATGQNTEAFF. CDR3 nucleotides: TGTGCCACGGGACAGAACACTGAAGCTTTCTTT.

This chain connects TRBV2 to TRBJ1-3; TRBD1 aligns across 7 bases. There are 17 residues in the CDR3. V lost 5 bases to trimming and J lost 0 bases; unmatched junction nucleotides: 10. Germline CDR1 reads SNHLY; CDR2 reads FYNNEI. CDR3 nucleotides: TGTGCCAGCAGTCCCGTAGGGACAGCCCTCTCTGGAAACACCATATATTTT. It is translated as CASSPVGTALSGNTIYF. Supplemented by reference TRBV2 and TRBJ1-3, the full variable domain reads EPEVTQTPSHQVTQMGQEVILRCVPISNHLYFYWYRQILGQKVEFLVSFYNNEISEKSEIFDDQFSVERPDGSNFTLKIRSTKLEDSAMYFCASSPVGTALSGNTIYFGEGSWLTVV.

This clone was seen many times. The rearrangement joins TRBV28 to TRBJ2-7, with D unresolved. The CDR3 consists of 16 residues. The germline V gene encodes CDR1 MDHEN and CDR2 SYDVKM. The ends were cut back, 3 bases at V and 1 base at J, with 16 bases in the middle. This CDR3 is CASSFFYLRRSYEQYF. DNA for the CDR3: TGTGCCAGCAGTTTCTTCTACCTTCGCAGGTCCTACGAGCAGTACTTC.

The rearrangement uses TRBV29-1 and TRBJ1-5; weak D call: TRBD1 (5 bases). The CDR3 has 12 amino acids. Trimming cost V 6 bases and J 3 bases, with 9 bases left between them. Per germline, CDR1 SQVTM and CDR2 ANQGSEA. Written as DNA, the CDR3 is TGCAGCGTGGGGGGTATCAATCAGCCCCAGCATTTT. The encoded protein is CSVGGINQPQHF.

The chain employs TRBV6-1 and TRBJ2-3, with D possibly being TRBD1 (7 bases). V lost 5 bases and J lost 5, with 14 bases in between. The CDR3 totals 14 residues. CDR1 is MNHNS, CDR2 SASEGT, per germline. The chain's CDR3 is CASSQTQGGDTQYF. The CDR3 DNA sequence: TGTGCCAGCAGTCAAACCCAGGGGGGAGATACGCAGTATTTT.

The chain joins TRBV7-2 to TRBJ2-7; 9 bases align to TRBD1. Germline V CDR1 and CDR2: SGHTA, FQGNSA. This CDR3 spans 16 amino acids. V gave up 3 bases and J gave up 2 bases; unmatched junction bases: 8. This CDR3 reads CASSLGRGQGAYEQYF. The CDR3 DNA reads as TGTGCCAGCAGCTTGGGTCGGGGACAGGGTGCCTACGAGCAGTACTTC. The full variable domain, in which reference TRBV7-2 and TRBJ2-7 provide the parts outside the CDR3, is GAGVSQSPSNKVTEKGKDVELRCDPISGHTALYWYRQSLGQGLEFLIYFQGNSAPDKSGLPSDRFSAERTGGSVSTLTIQRTQQEDSAVYLCASSLGRGQGAYEQYFGPGTRLTVT.

V is TRBV6-6 and J is TRBJ2-4; no definite D call. The germline gives CDR1 MNHNY, CDR2 SVGAGI (reference sequence). The ends were cut back, 8 bases at V and 2 bases at J, with 16 bases in the middle. This CDR3 has 15 residues. CDR3 sequence: CASHANPKPKNIQYF. The CDR3 bases are TGTGCCAGCCACGCTAACCCCAAGCCCAAAAACATTCAGTACTTC.

The CDR3 nucleotides read TGTGCCAGCAGCGTAGTAGGACAGGGGAGTCCTGGGGCCAACGTCCTGACTTTC. Protein product: CASSVVGQGSPGANVLTF. The chain carries TRBV9 and TRBJ2-6, with 9 bases matching TRBD1. CDR1 is SGDLS, CDR2 YYNGEE, per germline. This CDR3 has 18 amino acids. The J segment lost 2 bases and the V segment lost 0 bases, leaving 6 bases of the junction unmatched.

The chain carries TRBV2 and TRBJ2-2; D ambiguous. The length of the CDR3 is 16 residues. The V and J ends lost 3 bases and 3 bases respectively, with 14 bases between them. Per the germline V gene, CDR1 is SNHLY and CDR2 is FYNNEI. DNA of the CDR3: TGTGCCAGCAGTGATCGTCAGGCCAGCGACACCGGGGAGCTGTTTTTT. Its protein product is CASSDRQASDTGELFF.

In this sample, this clone turned up a few times. The CDR3 DNA reads TGTGCCAGCTCACGATCGGGACAGAACACCGGGGAGCTGTTTTTT. Translated: CASSRSGQNTGELFF. The chain joins TRBV18 to TRBJ2-2; D may be TRBD1 (6 bases). The CDR3 has 15 residues. V was cut by 4 bases and J by 1 base, with 10 bases left in between. CDR1 KGHSH and CDR2 LQKENI come from the germline V gene.

The chain links TRBV7-2 to TRBJ2-7; 7 bases are a match to TRBD2. V lost 5 bases and J lost 2; bases outside the gene matches: 9. CDR3 length equals 15 residues. CDR1 and CDR2 (germline): SGHTA, FQGNSA. CDR3 sequence: CASSPLSSGTYEQYF. CDR3 bases: TGTGCCAGCAGCCCCCTCTCTAGCGGTACCTACGAGCAGTACTTC.

CDR3 DNA sequence: TGTGCCAGCTCACCACCCGGACGCCAAAACACCGGGGAGCTGTTTTTT. Translated: CASSPPGRQNTGELFF. J is TRBJ2-2 and V is TRBV18; D is ambiguous. The CDR3 loop spans 16 amino acids. V lost 0 bases to trimming and J lost 2 bases, with 10 bases between them. CDR1 is KGHSH and CDR2 is LQKENI in the germline V gene.

The chain recombines TRBV28 with TRBJ2-1; 7 positions match TRBD1. V gave up 7 bases and J gave up 5 bases; unmatched junction bases: 8. The CDR3 runs 14 residues. CDR1 is MDHEN, CDR2 SYDVKM, per germline. The CDR3 reads CASTLPTGHNEQFF. DNA of the CDR3: TGTGCCAGCACCCTACCGACAGGGCACAATGAGCAGTTCTTC.

This clone was detected a few times. The chain combines TRBV19 with TRBJ2-1; D not certain. CDR3 length equals 14 residues. Between the trimmed V and J ends, which lost 3 bases and 2 bases, there was a span of 8 bases. Per the germline V gene, CDR1 is LNHDA and CDR2 is SQIVND (reference sequence). The CDR3 is CASSIPGAYNEQFF. The CDR3 nucleotides read TGTGCCAGTAGTATCCCTGGCGCCTACAATGAGCAGTTCTTC.

This clone was counted between two and nine times. The V and J genes are TRBV7-2 and TRBJ2-7, with D maybe TRBD2 (6 bases). Trimming pared 6 bases from V and 6 bases from J, leaving 21 bases between. The CDR3 consists of 15 residues. The germline V gene has CDR1 SGHTA and CDR2 FQGNSA. CDR3 DNA: TGTGCCAGCAGAAACTCGGGACTCCACATCGTCGAGCAGTACTTC. It codes for CASRNSGLHIVEQYF.

The rearrangement uses TRBV30 and TRBJ1-3; tentatively, D is TRBD1 (5 bases). CDR3 size: 13 residues. Trimming left V 4 bases short and J 6 bases short, with 13 bases between. Per germline, CDR1 GTSNPN and CDR2 SVGIG (reference sequence). The CDR3 coding sequence is TGTGCCTGGATCAGGCAGGGAGAAAACACCATATATTTT. Protein: CAWIRQGENTIYF.

The rearrangement links TRBV11-3 to TRBJ2-1, with 10 bases matching TRBD2. CDR1 and CDR2 (germline): SGHNT, YENEEA. The CDR3 consists of 14 residues. J gave up 6 bases and V 5 bases, and 4 bases lay outside the gene matches. This CDR3 reads CASSKRTSGNEQFF. The CDR3 region has the DNA TGTGCCAGCAGCAAACGGACTAGCGGCAATGAGCAGTTCTTC.

The chain employs TRBV11-2 and TRBJ2-1; 10 nucleotides match TRBD2. Germline V gene lookup returns CDR1 SGHAT and CDR2 FQNNGV. The V segment lost 3 bases and the J segment 4 bases; nucleotides outside the gene matches: 15. This CDR3 has 19 amino acids. This chain's CDR3 is CASSFRLAGVPTPYNEQFF. DNA of the CDR3: TGTGCCAGCAGCTTCCGACTAGCGGGTGTCCCGACGCCTTACAATGAGCAGTTCTTC.